This T cell receptor beta chain was retrieved from a study of spatial heterogeneity in lung cancer. About this clonotype: Its antigen is undetermined.

From germline, CDR1 is GTSNPN and CDR2 SVGIG (reference sequence). The CDR3 spans 15 residues. V was cut by 3 bases and J by 7 bases, with 22 bases left in between. As for time point: sample taken at primary tumor resection. Researchers sequenced whole RNA taken from tumor, nontumor lung or frozen PBMC without sorting. Every TCR cDNA molecule bore its own unique molecular identifier. TCRdb used MiXCR to reprocess the 5' RACE reads, holding one entry per CDR3 protein. Of some 6,500 distinct CDR3 sequences listed, around 3% are singletons. Study observations and caveats: Mutation tallies in tumors tracked expanded intratumoral alpha and beta TCR counts.

This specimen consisted of lung tumor tissue, obtained at surgery. The rearrangement uses TRBV30 and TRBJ2-7, with D tentatively TRBD2 (7 bases). The receptor was derived from a male donor with early-stage non-small cell lung cancer. DNA of the CDR3: TGTGCCTGGAGGGATTCGGGGGGCTTCACCGGGGAGCAGTACTTC. Residues: CAWRDSGGFTGEQYF.